Included here is one TCR beta chain sequence, with context. The antigen is not known. The treatment was: 15 to 20 received Ad26.COV2.S at low or high dose, single or two shots; roughly five received placebo; per-sample allocation not given. The samples were gathered on day 63 after the first injection of vaccine or placebo. SARS-CoV-2 spike from the Wuhan strain was encoded by the vaccine, an Ad26 vector. The CDR3 covers 14 residues. Germline CDR1 SGDLS, CDR2 YYNGEE. With 6 bases clipped from V and 4 bases from J, the junction kept 8 bases outside the gene matches. The method was immunoSEQ multiplex PCR; TCRdb's version includes in-frame clones alone and lacks a portion of them. The data contain hundreds of thousands of clones, 70% to 90% of them singletons. These data come from a study of Ad26.COV2.S vaccination and SARS-CoV-2 variants. At the level of the study: Enrollment placed the donor in the COV1001 Ad26.COV2.S trial arm. Each vaccinee took Ad26.COV2.S intramuscularly, once or twice 56 days apart. Study-wide points: Placebo recipients trailed vaccine recipients in spike-specific TCR breadth.

Sample: peripheral blood, taken in a trial of Ad26.COV2.S vaccine versus placebo. The chain links TRBV9 to TRBJ2-5; TRBD2 agrees at 8 bases. The source is a person aged 18-65 years who received the Ad26.COV2.S COVID-19 vaccine or a placebo. The CDR3: CASTSGGGRETQYF. In nucleotides, the CDR3 is TGTGCCAGCACCTCGGGGGGGGGCCGAGAGACCCAGTACTTC.